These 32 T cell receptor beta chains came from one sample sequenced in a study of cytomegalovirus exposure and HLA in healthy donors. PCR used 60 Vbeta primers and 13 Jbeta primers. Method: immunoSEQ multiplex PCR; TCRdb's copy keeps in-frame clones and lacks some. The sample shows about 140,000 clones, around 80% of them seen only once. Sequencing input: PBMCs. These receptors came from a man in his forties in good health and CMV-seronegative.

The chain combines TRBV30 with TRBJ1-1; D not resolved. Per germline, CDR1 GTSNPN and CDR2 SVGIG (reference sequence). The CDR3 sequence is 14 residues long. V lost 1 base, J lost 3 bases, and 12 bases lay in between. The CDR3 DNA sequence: TGTGCCTGGAGTGGGGTCCGCGAGGACACTGAAGCTTTCTTT. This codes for CAWSGVREDTEAFF.

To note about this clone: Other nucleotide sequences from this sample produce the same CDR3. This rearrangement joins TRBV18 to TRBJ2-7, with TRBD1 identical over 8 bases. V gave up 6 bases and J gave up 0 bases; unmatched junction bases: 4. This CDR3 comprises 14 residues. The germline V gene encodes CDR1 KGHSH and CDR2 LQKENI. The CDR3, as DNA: TGTGCCAGCTCTCCGGACAGGGTCTCCTACGAGCAGTACTTC. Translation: CASSPDRVSYEQYF.

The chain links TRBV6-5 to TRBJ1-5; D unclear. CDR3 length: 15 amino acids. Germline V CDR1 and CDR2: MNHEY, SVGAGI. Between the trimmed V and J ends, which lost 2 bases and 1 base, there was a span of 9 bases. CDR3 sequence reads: CASSYSFLSNQPQHF. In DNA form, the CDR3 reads TGTGCCAGCAGTTACAGCTTTTTGAGCAATCAGCCCCAGCATTTT.

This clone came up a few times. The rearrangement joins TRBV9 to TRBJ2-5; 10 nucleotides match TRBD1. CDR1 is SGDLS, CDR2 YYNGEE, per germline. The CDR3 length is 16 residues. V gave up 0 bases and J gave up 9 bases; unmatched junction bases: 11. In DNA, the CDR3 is TGTGCCAGCAGCGTAGGTGGGACAGGGGTGGCTTGGGCCCAGTACTTC. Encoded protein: CASSVGGTGVAWAQYF.

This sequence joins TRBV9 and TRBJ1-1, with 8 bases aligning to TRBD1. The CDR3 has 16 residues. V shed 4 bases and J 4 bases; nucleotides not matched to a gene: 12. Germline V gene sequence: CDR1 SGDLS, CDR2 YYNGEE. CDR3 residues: CASSPPGQGRGTEAFF. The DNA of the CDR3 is TGTGCCAGCAGCCCCCCCGGACAGGGTAGGGGCACTGAAGCTTTCTTT.

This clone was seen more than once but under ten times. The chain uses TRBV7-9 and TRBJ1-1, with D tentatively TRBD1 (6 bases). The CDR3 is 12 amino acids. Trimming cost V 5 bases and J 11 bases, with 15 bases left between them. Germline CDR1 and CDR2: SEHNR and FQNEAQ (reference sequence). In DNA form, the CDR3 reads TGTGCCAGCAGCCCCGGACGTCAGGGGGCTTTCTTT. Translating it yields CASSPGRQGAFF.

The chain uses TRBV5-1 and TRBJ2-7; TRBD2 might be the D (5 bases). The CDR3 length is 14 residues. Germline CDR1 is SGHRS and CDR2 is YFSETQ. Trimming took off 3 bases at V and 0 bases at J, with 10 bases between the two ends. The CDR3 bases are TGCGCCAGCAGCTCGCGAGGGCACTCCTACGAGCAGTACTTC. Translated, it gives CASSSRGHSYEQYF.

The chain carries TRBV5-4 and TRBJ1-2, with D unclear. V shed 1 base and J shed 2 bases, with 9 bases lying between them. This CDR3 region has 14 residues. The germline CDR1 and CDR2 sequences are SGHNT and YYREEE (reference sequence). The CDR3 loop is CASSLIGGNYGYTF. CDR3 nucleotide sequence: TGTGCCAGCAGCTTGATTGGAGGAAACTATGGCTACACCTTC.

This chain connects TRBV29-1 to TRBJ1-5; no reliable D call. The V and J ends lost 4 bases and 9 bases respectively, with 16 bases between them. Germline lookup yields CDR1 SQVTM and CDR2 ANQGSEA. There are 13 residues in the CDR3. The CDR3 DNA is TGCAGCGTTGGGGGAAGGGAGCGGGGGCCCCAGCATTTT. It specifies CSVGGRERGPQHF.

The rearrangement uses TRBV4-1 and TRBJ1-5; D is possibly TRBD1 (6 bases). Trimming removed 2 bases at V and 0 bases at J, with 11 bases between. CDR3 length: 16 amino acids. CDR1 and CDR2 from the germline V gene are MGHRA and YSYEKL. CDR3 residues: CASSQIMDSSNQPQHF. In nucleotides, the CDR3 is TGCGCCAGCAGCCAAATAATGGACAGTAGCAATCAGCCCCAGCATTTT.

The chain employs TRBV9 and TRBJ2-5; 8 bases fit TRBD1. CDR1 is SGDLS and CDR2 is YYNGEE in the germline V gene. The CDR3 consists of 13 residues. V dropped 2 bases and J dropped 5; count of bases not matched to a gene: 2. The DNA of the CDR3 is TGTGCCAGCAGCGTCAGGGGGCAGGAGACCCAGTACTTC. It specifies CASSVRGQETQYF.

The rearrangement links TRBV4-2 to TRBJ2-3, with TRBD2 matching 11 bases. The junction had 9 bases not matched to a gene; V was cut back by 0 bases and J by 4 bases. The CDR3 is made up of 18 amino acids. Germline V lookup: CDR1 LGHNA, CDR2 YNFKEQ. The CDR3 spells CASSQEPQSSGGPDTQYF. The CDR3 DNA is TGTGCCAGCAGCCAAGAACCTCAGTCTAGCGGGGGGCCAGATACGCAGTATTTT.

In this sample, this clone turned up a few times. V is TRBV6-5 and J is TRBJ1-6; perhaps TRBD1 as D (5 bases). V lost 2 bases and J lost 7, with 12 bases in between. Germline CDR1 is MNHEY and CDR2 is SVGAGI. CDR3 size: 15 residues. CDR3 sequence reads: CASSYRGSGNSPLHF. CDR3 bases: TGTGCCAGCAGTTACAGGGGCTCTGGGAATTCACCCCTCCACTTT.

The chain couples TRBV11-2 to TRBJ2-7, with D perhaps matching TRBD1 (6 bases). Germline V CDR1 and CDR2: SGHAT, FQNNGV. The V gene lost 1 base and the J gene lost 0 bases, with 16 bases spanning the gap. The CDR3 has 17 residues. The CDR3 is CASSLGFGRGSSYEQYF. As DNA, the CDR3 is TGTGCCAGCAGCTTAGGGTTTGGCAGGGGAAGCTCCTACGAGCAGTACTTC.

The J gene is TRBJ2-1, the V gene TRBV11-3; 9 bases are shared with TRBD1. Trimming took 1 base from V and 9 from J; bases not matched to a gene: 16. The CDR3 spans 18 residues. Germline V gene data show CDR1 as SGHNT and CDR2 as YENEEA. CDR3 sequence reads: CASSLAEWGRTGDSEQFF. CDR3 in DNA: TGTGCCAGCAGCTTAGCTGAGTGGGGGCGGACAGGGGATTCTGAGCAGTTCTTC.

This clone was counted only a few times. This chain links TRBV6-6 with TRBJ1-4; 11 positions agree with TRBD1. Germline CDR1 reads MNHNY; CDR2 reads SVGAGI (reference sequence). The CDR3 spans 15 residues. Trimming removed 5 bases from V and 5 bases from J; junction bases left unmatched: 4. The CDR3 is CASSPRDRGNEKLFF. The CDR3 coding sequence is TGTGCCAGCAGTCCCCGGGACAGGGGGAATGAAAAACTGTTTTTT.

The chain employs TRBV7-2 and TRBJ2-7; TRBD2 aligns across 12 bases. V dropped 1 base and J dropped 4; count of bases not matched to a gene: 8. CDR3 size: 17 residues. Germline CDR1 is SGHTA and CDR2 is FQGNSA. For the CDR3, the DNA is TGTGCCAGCAGCTTAGTGCCCCTAGCGGGGGGGCCGTACGAGCAGTACTTC. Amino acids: CASSLVPLAGGPYEQYF.

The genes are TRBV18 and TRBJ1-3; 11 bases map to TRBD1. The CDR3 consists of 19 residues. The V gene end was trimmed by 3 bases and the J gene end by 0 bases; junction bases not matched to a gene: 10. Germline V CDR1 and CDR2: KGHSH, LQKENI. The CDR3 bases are TGTGCCAGCTCACCCCGGGACAGGGGGTCGTTTAGCTCTGGAAACACCATATATTTT. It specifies CASSPRDRGSFSSGNTIYF.

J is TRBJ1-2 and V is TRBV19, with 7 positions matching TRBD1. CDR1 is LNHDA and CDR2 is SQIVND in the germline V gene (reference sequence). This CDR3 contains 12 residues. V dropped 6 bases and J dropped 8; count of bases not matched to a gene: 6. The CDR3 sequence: CASRTGLGGYTF. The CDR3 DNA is TGTGCCAGTAGGACAGGGCTGGGGGGCTACACCTTC.

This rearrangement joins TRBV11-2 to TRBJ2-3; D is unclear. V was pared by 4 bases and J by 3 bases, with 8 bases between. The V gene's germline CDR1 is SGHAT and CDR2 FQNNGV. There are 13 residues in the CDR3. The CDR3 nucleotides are TGTGCCAGCAGCTCGACACTGACAGATACGCAGTATTTT. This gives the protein CASSSTLTDTQYF. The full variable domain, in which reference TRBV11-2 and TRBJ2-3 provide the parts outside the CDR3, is EAGVAQSPRYKIIEKRQSVAFWCNPISGHATLYWYQQILGQGPKLLIQFQNNGVVDDSQLPKDRFSAERLKGVDSTLKIQPAKLEDSAVYLCASSSTLTDTQYFGPGTRLTVL.

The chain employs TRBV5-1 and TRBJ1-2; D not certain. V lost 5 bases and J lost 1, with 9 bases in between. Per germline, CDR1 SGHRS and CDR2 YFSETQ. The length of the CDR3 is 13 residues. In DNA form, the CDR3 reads TGCGCCAGCAGGCAGGATGATAACTATGGCTACACCTTC. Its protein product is CASRQDDNYGYTF.

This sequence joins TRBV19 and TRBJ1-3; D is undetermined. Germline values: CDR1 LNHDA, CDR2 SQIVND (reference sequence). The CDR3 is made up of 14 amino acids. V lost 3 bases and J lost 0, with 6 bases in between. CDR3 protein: CASSILSSGNTIYF. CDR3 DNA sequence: TGTGCCAGTAGTATCCTGAGCTCTGGAAACACCATATATTTT.

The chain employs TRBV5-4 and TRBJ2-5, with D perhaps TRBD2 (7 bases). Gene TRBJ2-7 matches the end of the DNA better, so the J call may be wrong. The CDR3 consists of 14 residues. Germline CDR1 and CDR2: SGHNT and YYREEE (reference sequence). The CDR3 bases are TGTGCCAGCAGCTTAGGGGGGGCGCGCGACGAGCAGTACTTC. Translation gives CASSLGGARDEQYF.

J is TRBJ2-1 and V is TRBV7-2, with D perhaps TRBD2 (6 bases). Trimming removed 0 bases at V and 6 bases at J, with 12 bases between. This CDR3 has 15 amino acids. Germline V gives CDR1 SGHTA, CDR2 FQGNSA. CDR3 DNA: TGTGCCAGCAGCTTAGCCGGGGCGGGACCCAATGAGCAGTTCTTC. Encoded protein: CASSLAGAGPNEQFF.

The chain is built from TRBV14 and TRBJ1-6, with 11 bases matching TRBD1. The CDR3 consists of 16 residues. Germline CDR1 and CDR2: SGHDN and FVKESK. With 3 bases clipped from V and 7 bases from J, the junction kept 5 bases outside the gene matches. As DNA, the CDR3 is TGTGCCAGCAGCCAGCGGACAGGGGGCAGAAATTCACCCCTCCACTTT. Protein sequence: CASSQRTGGRNSPLHF.

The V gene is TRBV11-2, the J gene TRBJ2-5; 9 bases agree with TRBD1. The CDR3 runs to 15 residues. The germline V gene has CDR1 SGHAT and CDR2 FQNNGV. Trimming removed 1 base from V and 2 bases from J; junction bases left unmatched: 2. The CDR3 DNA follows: TGTGCCAGCAGCTTAGTTGGGACAGGGCAAGAGACCCAGTACTTC. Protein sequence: CASSLVGTGQETQYF.

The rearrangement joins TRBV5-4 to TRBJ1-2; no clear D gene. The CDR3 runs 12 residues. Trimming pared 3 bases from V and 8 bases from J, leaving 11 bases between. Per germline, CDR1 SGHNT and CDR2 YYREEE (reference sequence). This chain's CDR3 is CASSSTSFGYTF. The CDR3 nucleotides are TGTGCCAGCAGCTCTACCTCTTTCGGCTACACCTTC.

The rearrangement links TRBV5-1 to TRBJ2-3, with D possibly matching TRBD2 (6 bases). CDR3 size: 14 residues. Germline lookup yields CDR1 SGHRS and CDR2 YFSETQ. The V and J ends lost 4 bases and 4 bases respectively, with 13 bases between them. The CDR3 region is CASSTGGSADTQYF. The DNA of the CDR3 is TGCGCCAGCAGCACCGGGGGTAGCGCAGATACGCAGTATTTT.

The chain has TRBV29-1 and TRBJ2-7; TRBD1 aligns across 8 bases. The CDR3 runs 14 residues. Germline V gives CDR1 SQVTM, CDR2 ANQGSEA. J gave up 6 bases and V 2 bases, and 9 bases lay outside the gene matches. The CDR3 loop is CSVENDRGPGEQYF. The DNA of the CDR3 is TGCAGCGTTGAAAATGACAGGGGTCCGGGCGAGCAGTACTTC.

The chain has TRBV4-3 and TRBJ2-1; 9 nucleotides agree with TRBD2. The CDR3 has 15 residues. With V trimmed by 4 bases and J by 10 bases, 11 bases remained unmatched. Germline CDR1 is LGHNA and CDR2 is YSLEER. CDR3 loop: CASSRRSGGLGEQFF. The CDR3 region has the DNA TGCGCCAGCAGCCGCCGAAGCGGGGGGCTTGGAGAGCAGTTCTTC.

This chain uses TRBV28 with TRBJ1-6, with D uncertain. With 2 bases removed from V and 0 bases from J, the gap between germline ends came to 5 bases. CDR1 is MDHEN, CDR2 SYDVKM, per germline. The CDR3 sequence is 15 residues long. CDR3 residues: CASSLGSSYNSPLHF. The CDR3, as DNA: TGTGCCAGCAGTTTAGGGAGCTCCTATAATTCACCCCTCCACTTT. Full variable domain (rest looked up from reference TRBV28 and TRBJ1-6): DVKVTQSSRYLVKRTGEKVFLECVQDMDHENMFWYRQDPGLGLRLIYFSYDVKMKEKGDIPEGYSVSREKKERFSLILESASTNQTSMYLCASSLGSSYNSPLHFGNGTRLTVT.

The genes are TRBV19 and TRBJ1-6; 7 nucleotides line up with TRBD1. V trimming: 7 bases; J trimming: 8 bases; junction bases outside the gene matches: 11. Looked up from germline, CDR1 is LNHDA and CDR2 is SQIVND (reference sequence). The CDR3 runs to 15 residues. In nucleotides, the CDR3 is TGTGCCAGTACCCCAGTAAACAGGGGAGATTCACCCCTCCACTTT. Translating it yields CASTPVNRGDSPLHF.